This T cell receptor beta chain was documented in a study of T cells in localized non-small cell lung cancer. Sequenced by immunoSEQ multiplex PCR; TCRdb stores in-frame clones only, minus some. The sample lists tens of thousands of clones; 88% were seen once. Germline trimming cut 4 bases from V and 0 bases from J; bases unmatched to any gene: 7. Germline V gene data show CDR1 as SGHRS and CDR2 as YFSETQ. The CDR3 contains 16 residues. Sequencing used peripheral blood, obtained before any cancer treatment. This TCR derives from a female donor aged 60 or older with stage I squamous cell lung carcinoma. The chain is built from TRBV5-1 and TRBJ2-4; TRBD2 aligns across 7 bases. This chain's CDR3 is CASSPGEGQAKNIQYF. In DNA, the CDR3 is TGCGCCAGCAGCCCCGGGGAGGGCCAAGCCAAAAACATTCAGTACTTC.